These T cell receptor beta chains were read from a single sample in a study of CXCR3-negative and CXCR3-positive naive CD8 T cells. One entry per CDR3 protein, without DNA, is what TCRdb gives after re-calling the 5' RACE reads. This sample's table has 84,000 or so distinct CDR3 sequences. The sample taken for sequencing was naive CXCR3+ CD8+ T cells from blood. All receptors derive from a human donor in good health. Some clones in this sample may be carry-over from other donors' samples. Both conserved end residues are part of each CDR3.

j_gene	v_gene	len	CDR3aa
TRBJ2-7	TRBV23-1	17	CASSHPSGTLSSYEQYF
TRBJ2-1	TRBV7-2	14	CASTAGTGINEQFF
TRBJ2-7	TRBV28	16	CASSLPPGDPNYEQYF
TRBJ1-6	TRBV12-3/TRBV12-4	14	CASSLGAWNSPLHF
TRBJ2-7	TRBV6-5	14	CASSPRGGAYEQYF
TRBJ2-3	TRBV28	14	CASSFGGITDTQYF
TRBJ2-1	TRBV3-1	13	CASSQVEVNEQFF
TRBJ2-1	TRBV27	15	CASTDGTSAYNEQFF
TRBJ2-5	TRBV12-3/TRBV12-4	14	CASSSSSGTETQYF
TRBJ2-7	TRBV29-1	14	CSVEGQGATYEQYF
TRBJ2-6	TRBV9	18	CASSSPGSESSGANVLTF
TRBJ2-4	TRBV5-5	16	CASSLAVWPAKNIQYF
TRBJ1-4	TRBV13	17	CASSSHGGDSTNEKLFF
TRBJ2-1	TRBV5-5	14	CASSLRAVYNEQFF
TRBJ2-1	TRBV24-1	15	CATSDRRGGDNEQFF
TRBJ2-1	TRBV7-9	11	CASSDYNEQFF
TRBJ2-5	TRBV15	13	CATSSGLGVDQYF
TRBJ2-1	TRBV11-3	15	CASSLKLSSYNEQFF
TRBJ2-7	TRBV4-2	12	CASSQDRGEQYF
TRBJ2-1	TRBV5-1	15	CASSLNQRLAPAQFF
TRBJ2-7	TRBV4-1	13	CASSQEVTYEQYF
TRBJ2-1	TRBV14	12	CASSPSFYEQFF
TRBJ2-5	TRBV5-1	14	CASSLTGGEETQYF
TRBJ2-1	TRBV12-3/TRBV12-4	16	CASSLLAGGIYNEQFF
TRBJ2-1	TRBV27	14	CASSLLSEYNEQFF
TRBJ2-3	TRBV9	15	CASSQGLAGTDTQYF
TRBJ2-7	TRBV4-1	14	CASSQERQGGEQYF
TRBJ2-7	TRBV5-1	15	CASSSMSGSSYEQYF
TRBJ1-1	TRBV15	13	CATSLDRNTEAFF
TRBJ1-1	TRBV29-1	13	CSVFIDGGTEAFF
TRBJ2-1	TRBV7-9	15	CASSLLSGGWDEQFF
TRBJ1-3	TRBV29-1	16	CSVEDPEQGLGNTIYF
TRBJ2-3	TRBV25-1	19	CASSEFFTIRGKNPDTQYF
TRBJ2-7	TRBV3-1	13	CASSPTGWYEQYF
TRBJ2-7	TRBV2	17	CASSEVARNRRTNEQYF
TRBJ1-2	TRBV29-1	11	CSVPPGSNHTF
TRBJ1-6	TRBV7-2	16	CASSAAGTEYNSPLHF
TRBJ2-2	TRBV12-3/TRBV12-4	12	CASISGTGELFF
TRBJ2-7	TRBV6-5	15	CASSPGTRGLYEQYF
TRBJ2-7	TRBV25-1	15	CASSDTGGISYEQYF
TRBJ2-1	TRBV28	15	CASSLLADRGNEQFF
TRBJ1-3	TRBV12-3/TRBV12-4	15	CASSWNREIGNTIYF
TRBJ1-2	TRBV12-5	12	CASGLNGYGYTF
TRBJ2-3	TRBV7-9	14	CASSLESGTDTQYF
TRBJ1-2	TRBV20-1	14	CSATTPRANYGYTF
TRBJ1-1	TRBV27	16	CASSLSRQGWNTEAFF
TRBJ1-4	TRBV5-1	15	CASSTGTDLLEKLFF
TRBJ2-1	TRBV19	11	CASSLDTEQFF
TRBJ2-7	TRBV5-5	13	CASSWGVSYEQYF
TRBJ2-5	TRBV4-3	13	CASSQRDKETQYF
TRBJ2-7	TRBV2	16	CASSEIVGYFGDEQYF
TRBJ2-4	TRBV24-1	12	CTTSDLGNIQYF
TRBJ1-1	TRBV5-1	14	CASSSPGAPTEAFF
TRBJ2-1	TRBV12-3/TRBV12-4	15	CASSSAGGVSIEQFF